This passage covers 28 T cell receptor beta chains from one sample sequenced in a study of cytomegalovirus exposure and HLA in healthy donors. The PCR contained 60 Vbeta and 13 Jbeta primers. Assay: immunoSEQ multiplex PCR; the TCRdb copy retains only in-frame clones and omits some. The sample has about 160,000 clones, more than 70% seen once. The sample consisted of PBMCs. Receptor source: a man younger than 45 in good health and CMV-seronegative.

The CDR3 here is CAWRRQISYEQYF. DNA of the CDR3: TGTGCCTGGAGGAGGCAGATAAGCTACGAGCAGTACTTC. The genes are TRBV30 and TRBJ2-7; D gene uncertain. Per the germline V gene, CDR1 is GTSNPN and CDR2 is SVGIG (reference sequence). The V and J ends lost 3 bases and 3 bases respectively, with 12 bases between them. This CDR3 is 13 amino acids long.

This sequence joins TRBV30 and TRBJ1-2, with D possibly matching TRBD1 (5 bases). CDR1 and CDR2 from the germline V gene are GTSNPN and SVGIG (reference sequence). Deletions cut 0 bases from V and 4 bases from J, with 15 bases between. The CDR3 extends over 15 amino acids. The CDR3 coding sequence is TGTGCCTGGAGTGTACAGGAGAAAGTCGGCTATGGCTACACCTTC. Encoded protein: CAWSVQEKVGYGYTF.

This clone was seen a handful of times. The rearrangement joins TRBV14 to TRBJ2-5, with 8 bases that match TRBD2. V gave up 1 base and J gave up 2 bases; unmatched junction bases: 12. Germline loops: CDR1 SGHDN, CDR2 FVKESK. There are 18 residues in the CDR3. The CDR3: CASSQVGTSLRGQETQYF. In nucleotides, the CDR3 is TGTGCCAGCAGCCAAGTCGGGACTAGTCTGAGGGGGCAAGAGACCCAGTACTTC.

The chain carries TRBV2 and TRBJ2-7; the D gene is possibly TRBD1 (5 bases). V was trimmed by 8 bases and J by 2 bases, leaving 13 bases between them. Looked up from germline, CDR1 is SNHLY and CDR2 is FYNNEI. CDR3 length: 13 amino acids. The CDR3 region has the DNA TGTGCCAGCGGTCCAGACAGACCCTACGAGCAGTACTTC. The encoded protein is CASGPDRPYEQYF.

This chain joins TRBV15 and TRBJ2-3; no definite D call. The V and J ends lost 0 bases and 2 bases respectively, with 9 bases between them. The CDR3 is 15 residues long. CDR1 is LNHNV and CDR2 is YYDKDF in the germline V gene (reference sequence). CDR3 region: CATSRDRGSTDTQYF. The DNA for the CDR3 is TGTGCCACCAGCAGAGACCGCGGATCCACAGATACGCAGTATTTT. The full variable domain, rest sourced from reference TRBV15 and TRBJ2-3, is DAMVIQNPRYQVTQFGKPVTLSCSQTLNHNVMYWYQQKSSQAPKLLFHYYDKDFNNEADTPDNFQSRRPNTSFCFLDIRSPGLGDTAMYLCATSRDRGSTDTQYFGPGTRLTVL.

The J gene is TRBJ2-1, the V gene TRBV7-2, with 8 nucleotides matching TRBD2. The V segment lost 0 bases and the J segment 8 bases; nucleotides outside the gene matches: 9. The germline V gene encodes CDR1 SGHTA and CDR2 FQGNSA. This CDR3 is built from 16 residues. CDR3 in amino acids: CASSLAFIGTSYEQFF. CDR3 DNA sequence: TGTGCCAGCAGCTTAGCATTTATCGGGACTAGTTATGAGCAGTTCTTC.

The rearrangement uses TRBV28 and TRBJ1-2, with a possible D match to TRBD1 (5 bases). The V end lost 2 bases, the J end lost 8 bases, and 15 bases lay between the germline ends. Per the germline V gene, CDR1 is MDHEN and CDR2 is SYDVKM. CDR3 length: 14 residues. CDR3 protein: CASSLRTRVGGYTF. The CDR3, as DNA: TGTGCCAGCAGTTTACGAACCAGGGTGGGGGGCTACACCTTC.

This chain uses TRBV18 with TRBJ2-1; D call uncertain. This CDR3 has 14 amino acids. Germline V gene data show CDR1 as KGHSH and CDR2 as LQKENI. Between the trimmed V and J ends, which lost 2 bases and 6 bases, there was a span of 11 bases. As DNA, the CDR3 is TGTGCCAGCTCACCAGAGCCGACTGCCAATGAGCAGTTCTTC. Protein sequence: CASSPEPTANEQFF.

This sequence joins TRBV7-8 and TRBJ1-3; weak D call: TRBD1 (5 bases). Germline assignment: CDR1 SGHVS and CDR2 FQNEAQ. Trimming removed 0 bases at V and 4 bases at J, with 16 bases between. The CDR3 contains 17 residues. The chain's CDR3 is CASSLAQWGARGNTIYF. The CDR3 DNA is TGTGCCAGCAGCTTAGCGCAGTGGGGCGCGAGGGGAAACACCATATATTTT.

This CDR3 reads CASSFGTAQETQYF. The CDR3 nucleotides read TGCGCCAGCAGCTTTGGGACAGCTCAAGAGACCCAGTACTTC. This chain joins TRBV5-1 and TRBJ2-5; 7 bases align to TRBD1. The CDR3 is 14 amino acids. The junction had 3 bases not matched to a gene; V was cut back by 2 bases and J by 2 bases. Germline CDR1 and CDR2: SGHRS and YFSETQ.

This chain connects TRBV25-1 to TRBJ2-3; TRBD2 matches 8 bases. From germline, CDR1 is MGHDK and CDR2 SYGVNS. J gave up 6 bases and V 4 bases, and 9 bases lay outside the gene matches. This CDR3 is 15 amino acids long. The CDR3 nucleotides are TGTGCCAGCAGTGGAGAACTAGCGGTCCCTGATACGCAGTATTTT. Encoded protein: CASSGELAVPDTQYF. Filled out from reference TRBV25-1 and TRBJ2-3, the complete variable domain reads EADIYQTPRYLVIGTGKKITLECSQTMGHDKMYWYQQDPGMELHLIHYSYGVNSTEKGDLSSESTVSRIRTEHFPLTLESARPSHTSQYLCASSGELAVPDTQYFGPGTRLTVL.

CDR3 sequence: CASSLGQGARGIRYEQYF. Written as DNA, the CDR3 is TGTGCCAGCAGTTTAGGACAGGGGGCGCGAGGTATACGCTACGAGCAGTACTTC. The chain joins TRBV2 to TRBJ2-7; TRBD1 aligns across 11 bases. The junction had 15 bases not matched to a gene; V was cut back by 5 bases and J by 3 bases. Germline V gives CDR1 SNHLY, CDR2 FYNNEI. The CDR3 has 18 amino acids.

The chain combines TRBV4-2 with TRBJ2-3, with D possibly matching TRBD2 (5 bases). The CDR3 loop spans 15 amino acids. Trimming pared 0 bases from V and 2 bases from J, leaving 9 bases between. CDR1 LGHNA and CDR2 YNFKEQ come from the germline V gene. CDR3 sequence (DNA): TGTGCCAGCAGCCAAGATCCGACTAACACAGATACGCAGTATTTT. Its protein is CASSQDPTNTDTQYF.

The chain has TRBV6-1 and TRBJ1-2; D is ambiguous. From germline, CDR1 is MNHNS and CDR2 SASEGT. The V end was cut by 4 bases, the J end by 8 bases, with 14 bases between. There are 13 residues in the CDR3. Here the CDR3 DNA reads TGTGCCAGCAGTGTCGGGGAAGCTGGGGGCTACACCTTC. Protein sequence: CASSVGEAGGYTF.

This chain joins TRBV7-9 and TRBJ1-1, with a weak D call TRBD1 (5 bases). CDR1 and CDR2 (germline): SEHNR, FQNEAQ (reference sequence). The CDR3 has 15 residues. Trimming left V 1 base short and J 2 bases short, with 11 bases between. CDR3 bases: TGTGCCAGCAGCTTAGTATCGGGGGGAAACACTGAAGCTTTCTTT. Amino acids: CASSLVSGGNTEAFF.

This clone was observed a single time. J is TRBJ2-5 and V is TRBV7-8; TRBD2 agrees at 15 bases. CDR3 length: 17 amino acids. Losses at the gene ends were 1 base for V and 3 bases for J; bases not matched to a gene: 3. Per germline, CDR1 SGHVS and CDR2 FQNEAQ. The CDR3 region is CASSLGTSGRAKETQYF. CDR3 DNA: TGTGCCAGCAGCTTAGGGACTAGCGGGAGGGCGAAAGAGACCCAGTACTTC.

The chain has TRBV2 and TRBJ2-5; D possibly corresponds to TRBD2 (5 bases). The CDR3 has 13 amino acids. The V end lost 6 bases, the J end lost 5 bases, and 13 bases lay between the germline ends. Per germline, CDR1 SNHLY and CDR2 FYNNEI. This CDR3 is CASRGRGSETQYF. Here the CDR3 DNA reads TGTGCCAGCAGGGGTCGGGGTTCGGAGACCCAGTACTTC.

In this sample, this clone turned up once. The chain uses TRBV5-8 and TRBJ2-5, with TRBD1 identical over 9 bases. V lost 4 bases, J lost 1 base, and 5 bases stayed unmatched. CDR1 is SGHTS, CDR2 YDEGEE, per germline. This CDR3 spans 15 amino acids. In DNA form, the CDR3 reads TGTGCCAGCAGCCCGGGGACAGGGCCCCAAGAGACCCAGTACTTC. Its translation is CASSPGTGPQETQYF.

This chain joins TRBV10-1 and TRBJ2-5; 7 bases align to TRBD2. V lost 3 bases and J lost 3; bases outside the gene matches: 7. The CDR3 is 15 residues long. Looked up from germline, CDR1 is WNHNN and CDR2 is SYGVQD (reference sequence). The CDR3 is CASSEIGGGKETQYF. The CDR3 nucleotides are TGCGCCAGCAGTGAAATCGGCGGGGGAAAAGAGACCCAGTACTTC.

CDR3 bases: TGTGCCAGCAGCGCCTACGATGTCGGACACCTATGGTATGAGCAGTTCTTC. It encodes CASSAYDVGHLWYEQFF. J is TRBJ2-1 and V is TRBV9; D perhaps matches TRBD1 (5 bases). Trimming took 3 bases from V and 8 from J, leaving 24 bases between them. Germline CDR1 is SGDLS and CDR2 is YYNGEE. This CDR3 is 17 amino acids long.

The rearrangement links TRBV9 to TRBJ2-5; D gene uncertain. V lost 3 bases, J lost 5 bases, and 20 bases lay in between. CDR1 is SGDLS and CDR2 is YYNGEE in the germline V gene. This CDR3 contains 16 residues. The CDR3 sequence is CASSAHPQPGLETQYF. The DNA of the CDR3 is TGTGCCAGCAGCGCCCACCCCCAGCCAGGTTTGGAGACCCAGTACTTC.

This clone was seen a few times. The V gene is TRBV4-1, the J gene TRBJ2-7; the match to TRBD2 covers 10 bases. With 2 bases clipped from V and 3 bases from J, the junction kept 7 bases outside the gene matches. Germline values: CDR1 MGHRA, CDR2 YSYEKL. The CDR3 runs 16 residues. CDR3 in DNA: TGCGCCAGCAGCCAACAACTAGCGGGACTTGGCTACGAGCAGTACTTC. It encodes CASSQQLAGLGYEQYF.

The genes are TRBV30 and TRBJ1-5; possible D gene TRBD1, 5 bases. The CDR3 is made up of 13 amino acids. V lost 3 bases and J 5 bases, leaving 11 bases between the germline ends. Germline CDR1 GTSNPN, CDR2 SVGIG (reference sequence). CDR3 sequence: CAWSWGEDQPQHF. DNA for the CDR3: TGTGCCTGGAGCTGGGGGGAGGATCAGCCCCAGCATTTT.

Concerning this clone: Sequence at one end of the junction differs from germline and may be a read error. The chain joins TRBV11-2 to TRBJ1-1; weak D call: TRBD1 (5 bases). The V gene's germline CDR1 is SGHAT and CDR2 FQNNGV. The CDR3 loop spans 15 amino acids. Written as DNA, the CDR3 is TGTGCCAGCACCTTAGGCCGGTGGGGGGACACTGAAGCTTTCTTT. This sequence encodes CASTLGRWGDTEAFF.

This sequence joins TRBV7-2 and TRBJ1-1; TRBD1 aligns across 8 bases. Germline CDR1 SGHTA, CDR2 FQGNSA. The CDR3 spans 15 residues. The V segment lost 5 bases and the J segment 4 bases; nucleotides outside the gene matches: 9. Here the CDR3 reads CASSPRRTGTTEAFF. The CDR3 DNA follows: TGTGCCAGCAGCCCCCGGCGGACAGGGACCACTGAAGCTTTCTTT.

The rearrangement links TRBV14 to TRBJ1-2; no clear D. Trimming took off 3 bases at V and 8 bases at J, with 22 bases between the two ends. The V gene's germline CDR1 is SGHDN and CDR2 FVKESK. The CDR3 totals 16 residues. CDR3 sequence (DNA): TGTGCCAGCAGCCAGCGGCGCGCGGCGAGATCGTGGGGCTACACCTTC. Protein product: CASSQRRAARSWGYTF. Filled out from reference TRBV14 and TRBJ1-2, the complete variable domain reads EAGVTQFPSHSVIEKGQTVTLRCDPISGHDNLYWYRRVMGKEIKFLLHFVKESKQDESGMPNNRFLAERTGGTYSTLKVQPAELEDSGVYFCASSQRRAARSWGYTFGSGTRLTVV.

The chain carries TRBV9 and TRBJ2-7, with D possibly matching TRBD2 (7 bases). Trimming took off 1 base at V and 2 bases at J, with 13 bases between the two ends. Germline assignment: CDR1 SGDLS and CDR2 YYNGEE. This CDR3 contains 15 residues. The CDR3 sequence is CASSVYGGPTYEQYF. CDR3 DNA: TGTGCCAGCAGCGTATACGGGGGGCCAACCTACGAGCAGTACTTC.

The rearrangement joins TRBV6-5 to TRBJ2-3, with D unclear. This CDR3 is 14 amino acids long. Germline CDR1 is MNHEY and CDR2 is SVGAGI. Trimming shortened V by 2 bases and J by 4 bases, and 10 bases separated the two germline ends. The CDR3 protein is CASSYGIAADTQYF. CDR3 bases: TGTGCCAGCAGTTACGGTATAGCCGCAGATACGCAGTATTTT.